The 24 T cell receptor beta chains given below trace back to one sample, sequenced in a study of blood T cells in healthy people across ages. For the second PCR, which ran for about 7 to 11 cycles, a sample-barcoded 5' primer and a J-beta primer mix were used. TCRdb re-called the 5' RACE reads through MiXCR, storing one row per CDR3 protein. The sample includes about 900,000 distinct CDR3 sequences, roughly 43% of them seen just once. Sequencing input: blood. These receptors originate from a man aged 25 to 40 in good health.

CDR3 residues: CASSLSEGGSYNEQFF. The CDR3 DNA reads as TGTGCCAGCAGTTTAAGTGAGGGAGGCTCCTACAATGAGCAGTTCTTC. The chain couples TRBV28 to TRBJ2-1; a weak D match, TRBD2 (6 bases). The CDR3 totals 16 residues. V lost 2 bases and J 0 bases, leaving 11 bases between the germline ends. The V gene's germline CDR1 is MDHEN and CDR2 SYDVKM.

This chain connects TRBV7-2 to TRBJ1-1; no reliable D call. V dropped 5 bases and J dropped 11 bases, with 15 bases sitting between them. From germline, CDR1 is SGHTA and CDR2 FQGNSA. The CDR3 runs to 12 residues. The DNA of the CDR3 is TGTGCCAGCAGCGCCACCCCAGGTTCGGCTTTCTTT. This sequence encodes CASSATPGSAFF.

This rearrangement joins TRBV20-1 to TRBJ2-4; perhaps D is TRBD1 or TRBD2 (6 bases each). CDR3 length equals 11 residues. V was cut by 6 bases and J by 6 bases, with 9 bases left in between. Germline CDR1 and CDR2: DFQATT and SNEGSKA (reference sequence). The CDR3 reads CSAEGGNIQYF. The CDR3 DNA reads TGCAGTGCGGAGGGGGGAAACATTCAGTACTTC.

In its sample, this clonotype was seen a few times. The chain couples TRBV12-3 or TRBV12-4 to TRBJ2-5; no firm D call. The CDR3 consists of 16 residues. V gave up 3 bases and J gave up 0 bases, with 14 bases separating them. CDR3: CASSFEGRTYQETQYF. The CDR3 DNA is TGTGCCAGCAGTTTCGAAGGCAGGACGTACCAAGAGACCCAGTACTTC.

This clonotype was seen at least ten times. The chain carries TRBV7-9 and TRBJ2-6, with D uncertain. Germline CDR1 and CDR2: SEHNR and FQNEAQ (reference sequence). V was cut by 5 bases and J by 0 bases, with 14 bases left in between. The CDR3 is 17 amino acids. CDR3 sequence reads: CASSPTDGVSGANVLTF. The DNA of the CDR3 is TGTGCCAGCAGCCCTACGGACGGCGTCTCTGGGGCCAACGTCCTGACTTTC.

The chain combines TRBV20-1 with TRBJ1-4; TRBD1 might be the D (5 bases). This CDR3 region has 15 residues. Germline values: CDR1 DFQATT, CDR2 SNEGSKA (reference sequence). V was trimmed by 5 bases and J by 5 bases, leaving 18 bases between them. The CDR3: CSAPKSGQINEKLFF. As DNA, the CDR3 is TGCAGTGCTCCCAAAAGCGGACAAATAAATGAAAAACTGTTTTTT.

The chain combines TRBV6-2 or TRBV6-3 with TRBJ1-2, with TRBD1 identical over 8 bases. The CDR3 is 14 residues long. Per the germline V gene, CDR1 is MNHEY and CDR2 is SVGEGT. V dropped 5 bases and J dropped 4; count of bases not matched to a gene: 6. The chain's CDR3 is CASSETGESYGYTF. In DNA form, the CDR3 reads TGTGCCAGCAGTGAGACAGGGGAGAGCTATGGCTACACCTTC.

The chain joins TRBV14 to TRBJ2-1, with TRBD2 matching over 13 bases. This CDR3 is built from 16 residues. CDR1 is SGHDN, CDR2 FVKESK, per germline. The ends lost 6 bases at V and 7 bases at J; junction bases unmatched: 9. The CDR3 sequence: CASSRKRLAGGNEQFF. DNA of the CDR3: TGTGCCAGCAGTCGAAAGCGACTAGCGGGGGGAAATGAGCAGTTCTTC. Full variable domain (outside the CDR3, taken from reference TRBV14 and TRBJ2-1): EAGVTQFPSHSVIEKGQTVTLRCDPISGHDNLYWYRRVMGKEIKFLLHFVKESKQDESGMPNNRFLAERTGGTYSTLKVQPAELEDSGVYFCASSRKRLAGGNEQFFGPGTRLTVL.

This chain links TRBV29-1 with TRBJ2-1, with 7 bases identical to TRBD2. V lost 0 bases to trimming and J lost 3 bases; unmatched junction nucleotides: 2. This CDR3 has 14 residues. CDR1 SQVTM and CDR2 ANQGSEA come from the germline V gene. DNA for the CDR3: TGCAGCGTTGAAGACGGGACTATCTACAATGAGCAGTTCTTC. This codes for CSVEDGTIYNEQFF.

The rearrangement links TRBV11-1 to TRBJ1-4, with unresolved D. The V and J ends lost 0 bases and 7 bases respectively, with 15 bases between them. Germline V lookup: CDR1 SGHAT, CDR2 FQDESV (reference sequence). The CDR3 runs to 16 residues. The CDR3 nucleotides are TGTGCCAGCAGCTTAGCCCCTTTTGGAGCCGGTGAAAAACTGTTTTTT. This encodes CASSLAPFGAGEKLFF.

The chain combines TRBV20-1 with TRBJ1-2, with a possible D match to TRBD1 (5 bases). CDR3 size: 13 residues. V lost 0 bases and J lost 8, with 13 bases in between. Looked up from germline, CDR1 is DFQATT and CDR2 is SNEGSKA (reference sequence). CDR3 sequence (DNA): TGCAGTGCTAGAGAGGGAGGGGCCCAAGGCTACACCTTC. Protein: CSAREGGAQGYTF.

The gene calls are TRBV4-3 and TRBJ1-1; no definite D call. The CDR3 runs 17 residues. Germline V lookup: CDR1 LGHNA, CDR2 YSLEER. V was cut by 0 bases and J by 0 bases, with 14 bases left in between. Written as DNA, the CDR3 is TGCGCCAGCAGCCAAGACGGCGGGGTGGGGTTGAACACTGAAGCTTTCTTT. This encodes CASSQDGGVGLNTEAFF.

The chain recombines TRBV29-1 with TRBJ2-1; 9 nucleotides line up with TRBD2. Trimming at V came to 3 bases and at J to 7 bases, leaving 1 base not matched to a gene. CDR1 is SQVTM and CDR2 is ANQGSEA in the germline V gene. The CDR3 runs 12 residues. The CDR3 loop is CSVDAGGNEQFF. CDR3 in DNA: TGCAGCGTTGATGCGGGGGGGAATGAGCAGTTCTTC.

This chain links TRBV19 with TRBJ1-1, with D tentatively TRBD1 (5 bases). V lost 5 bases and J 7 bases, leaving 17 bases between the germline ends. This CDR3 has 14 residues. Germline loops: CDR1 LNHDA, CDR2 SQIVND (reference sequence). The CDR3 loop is CASSAGLLRVEAFF. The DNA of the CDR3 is TGTGCCAGTAGTGCGGGACTCTTACGGGTTGAAGCTTTCTTT.

Here the CDR3 reads CASSQALFSPLHF. In DNA, the CDR3 is TGTGCCAGCAGCCAAGCACTATTTTCACCCCTCCACTTT. This chain links TRBV3-1 with TRBJ1-6; D is unresolved. Trimming pared 1 base from V and 9 bases from J, leaving 7 bases between. The CDR3 is made up of 13 amino acids. Germline V lookup: CDR1 LGHDT, CDR2 YNNKEL (reference sequence).

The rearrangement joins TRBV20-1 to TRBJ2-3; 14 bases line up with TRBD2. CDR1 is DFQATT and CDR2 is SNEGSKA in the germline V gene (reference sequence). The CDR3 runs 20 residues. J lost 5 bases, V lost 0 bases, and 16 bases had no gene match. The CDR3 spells CSARDPAGTSGGLVGDTQYF. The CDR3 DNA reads TGCAGTGCTAGAGACCCCGCCGGGACTAGCGGGGGCCTAGTAGGAGATACGCAGTATTTT.

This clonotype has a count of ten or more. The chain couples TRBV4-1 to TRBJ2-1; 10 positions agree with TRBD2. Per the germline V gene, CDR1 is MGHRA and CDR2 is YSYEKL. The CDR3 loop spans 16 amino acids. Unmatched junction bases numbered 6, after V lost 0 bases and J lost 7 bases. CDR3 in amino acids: CASSQDPASGGNEQFF. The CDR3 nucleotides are TGCGCCAGCAGCCAAGATCCCGCTAGCGGGGGAAATGAGCAGTTCTTC.

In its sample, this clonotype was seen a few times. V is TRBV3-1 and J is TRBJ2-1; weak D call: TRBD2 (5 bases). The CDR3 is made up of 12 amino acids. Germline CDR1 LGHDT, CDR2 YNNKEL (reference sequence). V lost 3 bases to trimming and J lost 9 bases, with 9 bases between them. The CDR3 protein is CASSQGRGEQFF. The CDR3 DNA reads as TGTGCCAGCAGCCAGGGTCGGGGTGAGCAGTTCTTC.

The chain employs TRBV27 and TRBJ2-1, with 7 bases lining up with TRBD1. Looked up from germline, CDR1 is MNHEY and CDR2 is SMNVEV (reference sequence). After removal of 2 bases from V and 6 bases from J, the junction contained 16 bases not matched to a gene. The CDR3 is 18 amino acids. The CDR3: CASSLEAGGIGSSNEQFF. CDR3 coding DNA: TGTGCCAGCAGTTTAGAGGCAGGGGGAATAGGTAGCAGCAATGAGCAGTTCTTC.

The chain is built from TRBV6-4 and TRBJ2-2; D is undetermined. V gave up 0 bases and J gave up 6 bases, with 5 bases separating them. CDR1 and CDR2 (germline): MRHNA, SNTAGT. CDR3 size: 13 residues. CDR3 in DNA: TGTGCCAGCAGTGACTCGGCAGCCGGGGAGCTGTTTTTT. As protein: CASSDSAAGELFF.

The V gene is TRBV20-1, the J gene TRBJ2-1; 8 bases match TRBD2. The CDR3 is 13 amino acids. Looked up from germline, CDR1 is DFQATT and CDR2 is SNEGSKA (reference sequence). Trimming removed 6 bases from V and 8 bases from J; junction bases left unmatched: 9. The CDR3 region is CSARQAGAHEQFF. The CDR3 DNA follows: TGCAGTGCCCGCCAAGCGGGGGCCCATGAGCAGTTCTTC.

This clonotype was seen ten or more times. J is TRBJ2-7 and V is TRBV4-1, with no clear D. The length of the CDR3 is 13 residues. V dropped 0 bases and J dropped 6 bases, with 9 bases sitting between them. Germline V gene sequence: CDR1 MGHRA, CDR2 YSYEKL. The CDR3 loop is CASSQDRASEQYF. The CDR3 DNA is TGCGCCAGCAGCCAAGACCGGGCTTCCGAGCAGTACTTC.

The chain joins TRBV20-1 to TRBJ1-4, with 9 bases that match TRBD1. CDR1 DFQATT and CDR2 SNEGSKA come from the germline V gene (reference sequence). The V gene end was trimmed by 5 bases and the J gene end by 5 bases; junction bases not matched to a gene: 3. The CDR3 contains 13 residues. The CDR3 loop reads CSAYGTGNEKLFF. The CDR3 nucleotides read TGCAGTGCTTATGGGACAGGGAATGAAAAACTGTTTTTT.

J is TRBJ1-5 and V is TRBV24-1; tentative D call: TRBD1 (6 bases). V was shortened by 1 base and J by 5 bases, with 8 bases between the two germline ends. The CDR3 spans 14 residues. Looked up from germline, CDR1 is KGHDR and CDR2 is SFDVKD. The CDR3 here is CATSDLGGDQPQHF. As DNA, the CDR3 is TGTGCCACCAGTGATTTAGGGGGGGATCAGCCCCAGCATTTT.